This TCR beta chain was documented in a study of T cells in Graves' hyperthyroidism and ophthalmopathy. Findings and limits, study-wide: Model-based prediction identified ophthalmopathy a median about 6 months prior to its onset.

Each diagnosis was grounded in clinical symptoms, serum thyroxine and TRAb, thyroid ultrasound, and orbital computed tomography. The authors obtained PBMCs from more than 9.5 ml of fresh peripheral blood. RNA transcripts gave rise to amplified TCR beta CDR3 regions. The primer set for the first-round RT-PCR of the TCR CDR3 was HTBI. Via MiXCR, TCRdb re-called the multiplex PCR reads, giving one row per CDR3 protein. This sample yields roughly 710,000 distinct CDR3 sequences, of which roughly 32% are seen a single time; roughly 30% belongs to the top ten. Of note for this clonotype: Its antigen is currently unknown. This may arise from a read error, as a much more abundant clone is one base away.

The germline CDR1 and CDR2 sequences are SGHRS and YFSETQ. This CDR3 spans 14 amino acids. Trimming removed 3 bases from V and 5 bases from J, with 14 bases in between. The sample was blood. The sequence was collected from a woman between 40 and 50 years old with Graves' hyperthyroidism. The chain recombines TRBV5-1 with TRBJ1-1, with a tentative D call TRBD1 (5 bases). The chain's CDR3 is CASSWGRVDTEAFF. The CDR3 DNA reads TGCGCCAGCAGCTGGGGACGGGTGGATACTGAAGCTTTCTTT.